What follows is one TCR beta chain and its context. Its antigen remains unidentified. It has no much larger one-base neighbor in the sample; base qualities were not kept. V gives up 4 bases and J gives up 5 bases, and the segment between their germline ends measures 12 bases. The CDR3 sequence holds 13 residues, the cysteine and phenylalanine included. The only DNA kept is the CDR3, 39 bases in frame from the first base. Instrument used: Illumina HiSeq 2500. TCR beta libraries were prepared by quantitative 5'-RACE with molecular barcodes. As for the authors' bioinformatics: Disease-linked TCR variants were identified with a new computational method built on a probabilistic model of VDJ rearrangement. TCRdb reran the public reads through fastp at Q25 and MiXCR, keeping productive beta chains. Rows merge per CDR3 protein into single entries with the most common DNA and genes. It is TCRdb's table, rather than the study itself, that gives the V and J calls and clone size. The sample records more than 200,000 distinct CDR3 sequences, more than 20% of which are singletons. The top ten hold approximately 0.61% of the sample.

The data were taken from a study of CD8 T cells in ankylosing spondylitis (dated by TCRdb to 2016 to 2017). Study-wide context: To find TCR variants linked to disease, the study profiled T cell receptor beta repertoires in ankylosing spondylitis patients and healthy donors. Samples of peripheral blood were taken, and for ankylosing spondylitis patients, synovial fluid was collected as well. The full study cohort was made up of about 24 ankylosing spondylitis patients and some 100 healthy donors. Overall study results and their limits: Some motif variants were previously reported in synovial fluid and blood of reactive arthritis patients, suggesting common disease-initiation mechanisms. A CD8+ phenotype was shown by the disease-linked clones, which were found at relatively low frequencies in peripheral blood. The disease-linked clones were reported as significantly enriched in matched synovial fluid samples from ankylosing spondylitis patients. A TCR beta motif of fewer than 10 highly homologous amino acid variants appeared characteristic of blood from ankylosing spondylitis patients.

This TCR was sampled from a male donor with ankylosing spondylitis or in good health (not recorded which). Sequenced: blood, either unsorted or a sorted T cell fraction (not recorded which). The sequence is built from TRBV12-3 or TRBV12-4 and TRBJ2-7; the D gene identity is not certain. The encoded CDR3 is CASSSRRWDEQYF. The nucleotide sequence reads TGTGCCAGCAGTTCTCGAAGATGGGACGAGCAGTACTTC.